This is a list of T cell receptor beta chains from one sample in a study of CD8 T cells in Susac syndrome. TCRdb itself ran the immunoSEQ multiplex PCR reads through MiXCR, one entry per CDR3 protein. The sample carries about 150,000 distinct CDR3 sequences, 85% to 95% recorded once. The sequenced sample was CD4+ T cells from PBMCs. The receptors come from a human donor with Susac syndrome. The CDR3 runs from the conserved cysteine through the conserved F or W. Each record gives: J gene, clone size, D gene, V gene, CDR3 DNA, CDR3 protein. The D gene is left open where the match is weak. Rows give clone size only sometimes, using once, few, many, or a class for an expanded clone.

TRBJ1-5	-	-	TRBV10-1	TGCGCCAACCCGTTGACGGCGGCATGCGATTTT	CANPLTAACDF
TRBJ1-1	-	-	TRBV12-5	TGTGCTAGTGGTATGGACCGCACGGGCGCTTTCTTT	CASGMDRTGAFF
TRBJ1-2	-	-	TRBV29-1	TGCAGCGTTGAAGAATTCCACTATGGCTACACCTTC	CSVEEFHYGYTF
TRBJ1-2	-	-	TRBV20-1	TGCAGTGCTTTTTTACCGGGACGGCCGTCTGAGGGTGGCTACACCTTC	CSAFLPGRPSEGGYTF
TRBJ2-7	once	TRBD1	TRBV12-3/TRBV12-4	TGTGCCAGCAGTCTTGGACAGGGAATAACCTACGAGCAGTACTTC	CASSLGQGITYEQYF
TRBJ2-5	-	-	TRBV4-2	TGTGCCAGCAGCCAGGGTCCCGAGACCCAGTACTTC	CASSQGPETQYF
TRBJ1-6	-	TRBD1	TRBV7-9	TGTGCCAGCAGTCGGGACAGGGAGGTATCACCCCTCCACTTT	CASSRDREVSPLHF
TRBJ1-2	-	-	TRBV20-1	TGCAGCCAACGGGGACACTCCTATGGCTACACCTTC	CSQRGHSYGYTF
TRBJ2-7	-	-	TRBV5-1	TGCGCCAGCAGCCGGGGCAGGTTGACTCTCTACGAGCAGTACTTC	CASSRGRLTLYEQYF
TRBJ1-1	once	-	TRBV27	TGTGCCAGCACCCCTGACCGTAGGAAGGGTGAAGCTTTCTTT	CASTPDRRKGEAFF
TRBJ2-1	-	-	TRBV1	TGCACCAGCAGGCAGCCCGGGACAGGGGACAATGAGCAGTTCTTC	CTSRQPGTGDNEQFF
TRBJ2-1	-	-	TRBV7-2	TGTGCCAGCAGCTTAGGATCTTTGGGTGTTGGAGAGCAGTTCTTC	CASSLGSLGVGEQFF
TRBJ1-1	-	-	TRBV20-1	TGCAGTGCTAGAGATGTGGGGAGGCAGAACACTGAAGCTTTCTTT	CSARDVGRQNTEAFF
TRBJ2-3	-	TRBD2	TRBV3-1	TGTGCCAGCAGCCAAGCTGCAGGGACTAGGAGAGATACGCAGTATTTT	CASSQAAGTRRDTQYF
TRBJ2-1	-	-	TRBV9	TGTGCCAGCAGCGTAGGGGACAATGAGCAGTTCTTC	CASSVGDNEQFF
TRBJ1-1	-	-	TRBV12-3/TRBV12-4	TGTGCCAGCACTCCCCCTGGGATGGACACTGAAGCTTTCTTT	CASTPPGMDTEAFF